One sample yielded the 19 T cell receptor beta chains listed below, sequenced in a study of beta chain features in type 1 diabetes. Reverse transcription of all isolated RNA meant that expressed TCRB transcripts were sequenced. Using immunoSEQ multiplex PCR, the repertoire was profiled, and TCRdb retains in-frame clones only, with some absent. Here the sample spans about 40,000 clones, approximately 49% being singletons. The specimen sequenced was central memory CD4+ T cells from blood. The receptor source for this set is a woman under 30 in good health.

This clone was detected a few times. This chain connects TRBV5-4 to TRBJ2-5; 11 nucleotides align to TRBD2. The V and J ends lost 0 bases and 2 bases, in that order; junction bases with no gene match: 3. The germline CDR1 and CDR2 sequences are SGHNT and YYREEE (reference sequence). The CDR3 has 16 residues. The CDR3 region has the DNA TGTGCCAGCAGCTTGGGGGCTAGCGGGGGGCAAGAGACCCAGTACTTC. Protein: CASSLGASGGQETQYF.

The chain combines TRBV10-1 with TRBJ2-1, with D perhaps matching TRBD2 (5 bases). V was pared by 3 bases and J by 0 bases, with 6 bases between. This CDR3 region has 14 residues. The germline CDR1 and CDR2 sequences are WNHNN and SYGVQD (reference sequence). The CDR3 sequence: CASSDEGSYNEQFF. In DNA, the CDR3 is TGCGCCAGCAGTGACGAGGGCTCCTACAATGAGCAGTTCTTC.

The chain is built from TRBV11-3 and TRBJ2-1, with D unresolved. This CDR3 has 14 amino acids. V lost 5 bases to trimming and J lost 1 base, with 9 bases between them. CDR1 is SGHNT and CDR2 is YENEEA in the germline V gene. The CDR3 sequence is CASSPGGSYNEQFF. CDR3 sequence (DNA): TGTGCCAGCAGCCCGGGTGGGTCCTACAATGAGCAGTTCTTC.

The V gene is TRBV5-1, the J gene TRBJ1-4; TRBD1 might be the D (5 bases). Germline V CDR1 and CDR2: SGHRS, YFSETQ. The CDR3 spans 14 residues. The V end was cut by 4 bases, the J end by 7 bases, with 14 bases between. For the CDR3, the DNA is TGCGCCAGCAGCCTGAGGGGCGGGAGTGAAAAACTGTTTTTT. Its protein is CASSLRGGSEKLFF.

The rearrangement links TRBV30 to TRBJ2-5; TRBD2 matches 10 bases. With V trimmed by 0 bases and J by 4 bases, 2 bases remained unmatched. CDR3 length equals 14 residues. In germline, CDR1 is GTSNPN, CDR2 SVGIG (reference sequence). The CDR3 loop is CAWSVLAGRETQYF. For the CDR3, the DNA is TGTGCCTGGAGTGTACTAGCGGGGAGAGAGACCCAGTACTTC. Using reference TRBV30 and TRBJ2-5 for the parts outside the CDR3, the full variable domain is SQTIHQWPATLVQPVGSPLSLECTVEGTSNPNLYWYRQAAGRGLQLLFYSVGIGQISSEVPQNLSASRPQDRQFILSSKKLLLSDSGFYLCAWSVLAGRETQYFGPGTRLLVL.

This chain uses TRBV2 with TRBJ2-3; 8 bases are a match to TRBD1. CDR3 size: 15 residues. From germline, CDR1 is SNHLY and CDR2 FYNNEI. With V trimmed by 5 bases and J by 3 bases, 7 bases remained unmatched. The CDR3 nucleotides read TGTGCCAGCAGTCAAGGACAGGGCGGGACAGATACGCAGTATTTT. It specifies CASSQGQGGTDTQYF. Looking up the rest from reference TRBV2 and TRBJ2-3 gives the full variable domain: EPEVTQTPSHQVTQMGQEVILRCVPISNHLYFYWYRQILGQKVEFLVSFYNNEISEKSEIFDDQFSVERPDGSNFTLKIRSTKLEDSAMYFCASSQGQGGTDTQYFGPGTRLTVL.

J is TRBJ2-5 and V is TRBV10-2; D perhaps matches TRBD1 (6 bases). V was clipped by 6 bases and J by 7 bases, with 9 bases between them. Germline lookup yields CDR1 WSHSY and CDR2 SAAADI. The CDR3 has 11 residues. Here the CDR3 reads CASRDSGTQYF. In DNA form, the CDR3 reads TGCGCCAGCAGGGACAGCGGGACCCAGTACTTC.

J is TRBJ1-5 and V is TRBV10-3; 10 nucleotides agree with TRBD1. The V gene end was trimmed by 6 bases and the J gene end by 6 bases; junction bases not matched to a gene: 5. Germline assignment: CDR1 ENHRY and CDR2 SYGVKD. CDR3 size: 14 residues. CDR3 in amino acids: CAISGTGDGQPQHF. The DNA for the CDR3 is TGTGCCATCAGCGGGACAGGGGACGGTCAGCCCCAGCATTTT.

The CDR3 nucleotides are TGTGCCAGCAGCTTTGGCCGGACAGCGGACACTGAAGCTTTCTTT. This codes for CASSFGRTADTEAFF. This chain connects TRBV5-6 to TRBJ1-1; TRBD1 is a possible D gene (6 bases). This CDR3 is built from 15 residues. V shed 2 bases and J shed 3 bases, with 14 bases lying between them. Per the germline V gene, CDR1 is SGHDT and CDR2 is YYEEEE.

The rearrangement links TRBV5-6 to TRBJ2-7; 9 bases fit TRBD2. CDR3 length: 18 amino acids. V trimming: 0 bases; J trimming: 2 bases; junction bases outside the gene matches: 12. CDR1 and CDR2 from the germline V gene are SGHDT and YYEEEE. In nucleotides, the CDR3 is TGTGCCAGCAGCTTGGTCCCGGATAGCGGGAGAATCCCCTACGAGCAGTACTTC. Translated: CASSLVPDSGRIPYEQYF. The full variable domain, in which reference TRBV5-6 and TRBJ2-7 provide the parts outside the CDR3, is DAGVTQSPTHLIKTRGQQVTLRCSPKSGHDTVSWYQQALGQGPQFIFQYYEEEERQRGNFPDRFSGHQFPNYSSELNVNALLLGDSALYLCASSLVPDSGRIPYEQYFGPGTRLTVT.

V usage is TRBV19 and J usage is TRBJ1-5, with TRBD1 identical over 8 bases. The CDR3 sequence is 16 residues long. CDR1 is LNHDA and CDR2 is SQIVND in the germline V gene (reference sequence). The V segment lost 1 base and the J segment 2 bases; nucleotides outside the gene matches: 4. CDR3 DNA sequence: TGTGCCAGTAGTATAGCCCCGACAGGGGGCAATCAGCCCCAGCATTTT. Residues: CASSIAPTGGNQPQHF.

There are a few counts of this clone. The CDR3 DNA sequence: TGTGCCTGGACGGCAGGGATTAACTATGGCTACACCTTC. Translation: CAWTAGINYGYTF. V usage is TRBV30 and J usage is TRBJ1-2; TRBD1 is a possible D gene (5 bases). This CDR3 region has 13 residues. V was cut by 4 bases and J by 1 base, with 10 bases left in between. The germline gives CDR1 GTSNPN, CDR2 SVGIG (reference sequence).

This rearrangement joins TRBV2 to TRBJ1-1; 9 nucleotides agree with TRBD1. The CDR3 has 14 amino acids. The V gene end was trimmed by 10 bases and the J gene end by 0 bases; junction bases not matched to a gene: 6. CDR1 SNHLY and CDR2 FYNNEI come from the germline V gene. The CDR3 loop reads CATRGQGMNTEAFF. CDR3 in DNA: TGTGCCACCCGAGGACAGGGGATGAACACTGAAGCTTTCTTT.

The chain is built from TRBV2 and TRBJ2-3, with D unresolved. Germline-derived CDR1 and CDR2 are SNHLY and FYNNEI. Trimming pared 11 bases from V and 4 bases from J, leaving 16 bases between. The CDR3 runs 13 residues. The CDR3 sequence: CAGHSAAADTQYF. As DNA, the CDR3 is TGTGCCGGCCATAGTGCGGCGGCAGATACGCAGTATTTT.

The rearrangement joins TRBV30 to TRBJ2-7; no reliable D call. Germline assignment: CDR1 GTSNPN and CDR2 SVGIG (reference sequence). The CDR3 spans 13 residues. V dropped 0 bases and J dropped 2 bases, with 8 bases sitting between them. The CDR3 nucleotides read TGTGCCTGGAGTGTCGGCGGCACCTACGAGCAGTACTTC. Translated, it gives CAWSVGGTYEQYF.

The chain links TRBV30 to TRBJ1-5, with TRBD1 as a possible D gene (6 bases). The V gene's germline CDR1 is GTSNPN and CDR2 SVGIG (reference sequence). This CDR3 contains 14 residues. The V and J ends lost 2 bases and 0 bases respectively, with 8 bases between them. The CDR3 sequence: CAWSSTGSNQPQHF. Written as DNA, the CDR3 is TGTGCCTGGAGTTCGACAGGTAGCAATCAGCCCCAGCATTTT. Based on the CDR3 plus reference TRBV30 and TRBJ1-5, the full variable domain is SQTIHQWPATLVQPVGSPLSLECTVEGTSNPNLYWYRQAAGRGLQLLFYSVGIGQISSEVPQNLSASRPQDRQFILSSKKLLLSDSGFYLCAWSSTGSNQPQHFGDGTRLSIL.

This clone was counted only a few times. The CDR3 loop reads CASSSGTGTGNTIYF. The DNA for the CDR3 is TGTGCCAGCAGTTCCGGGACAGGGACAGGAAACACCATATATTTT. The chain has TRBV6-6 and TRBJ1-3; TRBD1 matches 9 bases. CDR3 length: 15 amino acids. V shed 4 bases, J shed 4 bases, and the junction held 5 bases outside the gene matches. CDR1 and CDR2 (germline): MNHNY, SVGAGI (reference sequence).

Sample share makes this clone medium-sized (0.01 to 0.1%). The CDR3, as DNA: TGTGCCAGCAGCCCCCGACAGTCCTACGAGCAGTACTTC. Its protein is CASSPRQSYEQYF. The chain is built from TRBV4-2 and TRBJ2-7; TRBD1 is a possible D gene (5 bases). Germline lookup yields CDR1 LGHNA and CDR2 YNFKEQ. V lost 4 bases and J 1 base, leaving 8 bases between the germline ends. CDR3 length: 13 amino acids.

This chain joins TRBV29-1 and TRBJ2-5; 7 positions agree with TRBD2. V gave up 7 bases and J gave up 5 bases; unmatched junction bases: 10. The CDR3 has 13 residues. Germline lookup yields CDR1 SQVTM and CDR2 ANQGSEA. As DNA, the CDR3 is TGCAGCGCCGACAGTAGGGGAGGGGAGACCCAGTACTTC. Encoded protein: CSADSRGGETQYF.